This paragraph reports one TCR beta chain. TCRdb passed the 5' RACE reads through MiXCR, listing each CDR3 protein once. This sample has under 900,000 distinct CDR3 sequences, with approximately 13% found just once. The entry originates in a study of identical twins. Germline lookup yields CDR1 MNHNS and CDR2 SASEGT. J was trimmed by 2 bases and V by 6 bases; bases with no gene match: 4. The CDR3 totals 16 residues. The data were also submitted as part of a second study, on yellow fever vaccine responses in identical twins. In that study: Twins reportedly appeared to share part of their vaccine T cell response while keeping part individual.

This chain connects TRBV6-1 to TRBJ2-3, with 14 positions matching TRBD2. The TCR originated in a woman between 18 and 29 years old in good health. The material sequenced was PBMCs. For the CDR3, the DNA is TGTGCCAGCAGACGGACTAGCGGGGGGCTCACAGATACGCAGTATTTT. Translating gives CASRRTSGGLTDTQYF.